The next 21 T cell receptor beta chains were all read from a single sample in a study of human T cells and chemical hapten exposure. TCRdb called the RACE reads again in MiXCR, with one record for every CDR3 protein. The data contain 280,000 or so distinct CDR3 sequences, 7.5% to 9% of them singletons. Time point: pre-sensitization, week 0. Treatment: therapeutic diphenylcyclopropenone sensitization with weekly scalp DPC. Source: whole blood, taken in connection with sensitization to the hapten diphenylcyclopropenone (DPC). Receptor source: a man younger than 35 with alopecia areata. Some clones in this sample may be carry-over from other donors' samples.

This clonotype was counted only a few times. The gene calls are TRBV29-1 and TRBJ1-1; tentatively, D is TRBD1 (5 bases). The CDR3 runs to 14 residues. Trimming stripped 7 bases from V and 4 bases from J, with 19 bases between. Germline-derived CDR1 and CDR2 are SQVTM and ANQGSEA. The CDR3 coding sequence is TGCAGCGCCCAGCAAGGGGTTCCGGGCACTGAAGCTTTCTTT. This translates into CSAQQGVPGTEAFF.

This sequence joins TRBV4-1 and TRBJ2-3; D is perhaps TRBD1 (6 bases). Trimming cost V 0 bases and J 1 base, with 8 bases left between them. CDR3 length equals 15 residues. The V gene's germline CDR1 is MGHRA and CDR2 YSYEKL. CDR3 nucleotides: TGCGCCAGCAGCCAAGATCCAGGGGGCACAGATACGCAGTATTTT. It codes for CASSQDPGGTDTQYF.

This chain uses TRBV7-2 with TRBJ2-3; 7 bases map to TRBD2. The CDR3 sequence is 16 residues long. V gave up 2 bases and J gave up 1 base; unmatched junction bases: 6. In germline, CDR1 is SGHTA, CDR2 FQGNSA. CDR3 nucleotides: TGTGCCAGCAGCTTACAGCGGGGTTCCGGCACAGATACGCAGTATTTT. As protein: CASSLQRGSGTDTQYF.

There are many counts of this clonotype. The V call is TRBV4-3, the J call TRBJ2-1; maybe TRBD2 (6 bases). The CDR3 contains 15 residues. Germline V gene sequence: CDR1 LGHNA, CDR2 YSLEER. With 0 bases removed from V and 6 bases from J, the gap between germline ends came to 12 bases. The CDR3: CASSQDGLPRNEQFF. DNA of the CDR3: TGCGCCAGCAGCCAAGATGGACTACCCCGCAATGAGCAGTTCTTC.

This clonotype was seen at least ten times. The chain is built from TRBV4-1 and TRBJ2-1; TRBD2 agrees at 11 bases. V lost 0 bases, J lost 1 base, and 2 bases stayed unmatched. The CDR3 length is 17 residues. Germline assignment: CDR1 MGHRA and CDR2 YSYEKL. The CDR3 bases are TGCGCCAGCAGCCAAGATCGACTAGCGGGATCCTACAATGAGCAGTTCTTC. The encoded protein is CASSQDRLAGSYNEQFF.

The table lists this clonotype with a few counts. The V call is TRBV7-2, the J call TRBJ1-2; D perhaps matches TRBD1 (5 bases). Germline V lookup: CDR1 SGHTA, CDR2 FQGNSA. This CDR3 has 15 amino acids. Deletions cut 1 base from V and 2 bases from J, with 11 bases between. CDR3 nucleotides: TGTGCCAGCAGCTTAGATTCGGCAGGGAACTATGGCTACACCTTC. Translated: CASSLDSAGNYGYTF. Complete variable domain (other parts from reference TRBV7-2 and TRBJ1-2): GAGVSQSPSNKVTEKGKDVELRCDPISGHTALYWYRQSLGQGLEFLIYFQGNSAPDKSGLPSDRFSAERTGGSVSTLTIQRTQQEDSAVYLCASSLDSAGNYGYTFGSGTRLTVV.

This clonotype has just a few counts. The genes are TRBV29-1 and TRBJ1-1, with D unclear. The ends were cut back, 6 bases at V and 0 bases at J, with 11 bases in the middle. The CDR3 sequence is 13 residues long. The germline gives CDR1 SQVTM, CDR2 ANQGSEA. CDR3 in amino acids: CSVSEFMNTEAFF. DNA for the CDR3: TGCAGCGTATCCGAGTTCATGAACACTGAAGCTTTCTTT.

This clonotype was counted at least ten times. This CDR3 is CASSSLKGGNSNQPQHF. The CDR3 coding sequence is TGTGCCAGCAGTTCGCTCAAAGGGGGAAATAGCAATCAGCCCCAGCATTTT. The chain is built from TRBV27 and TRBJ1-5; perhaps TRBD1 as D (6 bases). The CDR3 is made up of 17 amino acids. Germline V gene data show CDR1 as MNHEY and CDR2 as SMNVEV (reference sequence). Trimming took off 4 bases at V and 0 bases at J, with 16 bases between the two ends.

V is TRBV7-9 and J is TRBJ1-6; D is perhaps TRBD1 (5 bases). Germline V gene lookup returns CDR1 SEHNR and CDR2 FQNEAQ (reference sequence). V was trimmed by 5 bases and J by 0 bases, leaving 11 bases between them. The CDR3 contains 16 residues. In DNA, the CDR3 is TGTGCCAGCAGCCCCCGGGGGAGCTCCTATAATTCACCCCTCCACTTT. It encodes CASSPRGSSYNSPLHF.

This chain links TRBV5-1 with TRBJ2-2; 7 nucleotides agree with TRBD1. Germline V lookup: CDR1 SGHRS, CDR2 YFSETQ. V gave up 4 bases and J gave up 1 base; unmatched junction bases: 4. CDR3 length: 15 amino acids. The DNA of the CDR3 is TGCGCCAGCAGCACGGGGACAGTGAACACCGGGGAGCTGTTTTTT. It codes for CASSTGTVNTGELFF. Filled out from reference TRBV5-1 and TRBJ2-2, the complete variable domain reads KAGVTQTPRYLIKTRGQQVTLSCSPISGHRSVSWYQQTPGQGLQFLFEYFSETQRNKGNFPGRFSGRQFSNSRSEMNVSTLELGDSALYLCASSTGTVNTGELFFGEGSRLTVL.

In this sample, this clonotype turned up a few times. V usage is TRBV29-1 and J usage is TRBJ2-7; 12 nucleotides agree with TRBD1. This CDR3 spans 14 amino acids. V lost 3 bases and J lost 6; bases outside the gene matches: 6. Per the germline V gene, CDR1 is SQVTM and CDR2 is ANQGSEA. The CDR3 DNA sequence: TGCAGCGTTGAGACGCGGGACAGGGGGCCCGAGCAGTACTTC. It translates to CSVETRDRGPEQYF.

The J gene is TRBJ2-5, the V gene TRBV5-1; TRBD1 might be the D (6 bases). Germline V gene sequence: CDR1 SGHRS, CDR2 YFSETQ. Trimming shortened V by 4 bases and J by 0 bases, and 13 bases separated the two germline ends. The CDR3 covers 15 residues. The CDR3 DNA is TGCGCCAGCAGCAGAGCGGACAGATACCAAGAGACCCAGTACTTC. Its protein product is CASSRADRYQETQYF.

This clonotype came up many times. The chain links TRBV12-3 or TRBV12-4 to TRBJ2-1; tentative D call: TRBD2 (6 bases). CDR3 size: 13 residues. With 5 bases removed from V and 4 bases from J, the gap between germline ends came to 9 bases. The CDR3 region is CASSPGVYNEQFF. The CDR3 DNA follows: TGTGCCAGCAGTCCGGGAGTTTACAATGAGCAGTTCTTC.

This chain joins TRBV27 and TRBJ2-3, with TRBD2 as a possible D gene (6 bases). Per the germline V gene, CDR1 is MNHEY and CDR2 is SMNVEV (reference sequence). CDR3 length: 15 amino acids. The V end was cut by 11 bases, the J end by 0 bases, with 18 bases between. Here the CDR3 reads CASSIGGSSTDTQYF. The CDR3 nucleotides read TGTGCCTCATCAATCGGGGGTTCTAGCACAGATACGCAGTATTTT.

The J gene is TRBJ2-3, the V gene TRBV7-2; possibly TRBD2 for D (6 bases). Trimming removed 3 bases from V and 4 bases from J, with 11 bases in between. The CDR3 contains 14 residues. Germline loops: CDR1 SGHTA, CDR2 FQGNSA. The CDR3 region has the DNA TGTGCCAGCAGCTTGACTAGAGGATCAGATACGCAGTATTTT. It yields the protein CASSLTRGSDTQYF.

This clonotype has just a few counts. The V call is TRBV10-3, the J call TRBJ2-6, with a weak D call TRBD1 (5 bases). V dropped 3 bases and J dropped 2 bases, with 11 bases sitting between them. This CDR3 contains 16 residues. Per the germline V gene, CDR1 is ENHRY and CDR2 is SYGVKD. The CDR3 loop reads CAISEWGTTGANVLTF. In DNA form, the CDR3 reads TGTGCCATCAGTGAATGGGGCACAACTGGGGCCAACGTCCTGACTTTC.

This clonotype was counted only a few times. CDR3 in amino acids: CASSGTGTAGGQPQHF. DNA of the CDR3: TGTGCCAGCAGCGGAACCGGGACCGCAGGGGGTCAGCCCCAGCATTTT. The V and J genes are TRBV7-9 and TRBJ1-5, with 7 bases matching TRBD1. Losses at the gene ends were 5 bases for V and 6 bases for J; bases not matched to a gene: 13. This CDR3 has 16 amino acids. Germline V gives CDR1 SEHNR, CDR2 FQNEAQ (reference sequence).

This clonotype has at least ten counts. CDR3 sequence (DNA): TGTGCCAGCAGTTTGGCCGAAAACTATGGCTACACCTTC. Translating it yields CASSLAENYGYTF. The chain couples TRBV12-3 or TRBV12-4 to TRBJ1-2; the D is unclear. This CDR3 contains 13 residues. V was pared by 3 bases and J by 2 bases, with 7 bases between.

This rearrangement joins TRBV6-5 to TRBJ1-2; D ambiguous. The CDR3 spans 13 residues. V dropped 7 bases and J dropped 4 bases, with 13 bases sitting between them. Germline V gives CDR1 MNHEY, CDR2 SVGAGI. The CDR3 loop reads CASTPMGSYGYTF. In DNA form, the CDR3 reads TGTGCCAGCACCCCTATGGGGAGCTATGGCTACACCTTC.

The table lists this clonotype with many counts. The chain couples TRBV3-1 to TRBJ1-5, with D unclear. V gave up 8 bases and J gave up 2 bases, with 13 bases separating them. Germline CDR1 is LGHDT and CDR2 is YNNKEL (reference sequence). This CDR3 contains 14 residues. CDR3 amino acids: CASSSEEGNQPQHF. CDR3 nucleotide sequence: TGTGCCAGCTCGTCGGAGGAGGGCAATCAGCCCCAGCATTTT.

This chain's CDR3 is CASSPGSRESGNTIYF. CDR3 nucleotides: TGTGCCAGCAGCCCAGGTTCCAGGGAATCTGGAAACACCATATATTTT. V and J are TRBV7-9 and TRBJ1-3, with D possibly TRBD1 on 5 matching bases. The CDR3 extends over 16 amino acids. The V end lost 5 bases, the J end lost 1 base, and 15 bases lay between the germline ends. CDR1 and CDR2 (germline): SEHNR, FQNEAQ (reference sequence).